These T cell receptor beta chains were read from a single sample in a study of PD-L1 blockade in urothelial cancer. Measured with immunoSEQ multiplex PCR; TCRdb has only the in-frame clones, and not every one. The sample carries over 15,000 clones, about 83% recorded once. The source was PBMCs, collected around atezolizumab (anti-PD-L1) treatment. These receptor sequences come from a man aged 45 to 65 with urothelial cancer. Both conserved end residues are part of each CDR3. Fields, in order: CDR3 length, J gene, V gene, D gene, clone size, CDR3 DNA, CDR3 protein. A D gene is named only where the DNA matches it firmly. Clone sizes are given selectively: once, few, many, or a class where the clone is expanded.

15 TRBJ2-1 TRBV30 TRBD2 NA TGTGCCTGGAGTGTAAGACTAGCAAGCTACAATGAGCAGTTCTTC CAWSVRLASYNEQFF
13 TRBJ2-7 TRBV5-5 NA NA TGTGCCAGCAGCGGAGGCGGGTTGAACGAGCAGTACTTC CASSGGGLNEQYF
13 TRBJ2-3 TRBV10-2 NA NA TGCGCCAGCAGTGAGTCTGGCCCAGATACGCAGTATTTT CASSESGPDTQYF
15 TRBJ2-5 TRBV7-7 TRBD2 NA TGTGCTAGCAGCTTAGGACTAGCCGCCGAAGGGACCCAGTACTTC CASSLGLAAEGTQYF
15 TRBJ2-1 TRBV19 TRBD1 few TGTGCCAGTAGGGCTAGGACAGGGGGCTCAGGTGAGCAGTTCTTC CASRARTGGSGEQFF
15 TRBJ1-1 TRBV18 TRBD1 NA TGTGCCAGCTCACCACAGGACAGGCTGAACACTGAAGCTTTCTTT CASSPQDRLNTEAFF
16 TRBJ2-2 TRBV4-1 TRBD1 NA TGCGCCAGCAGCCCGAGACAGGGTACGAACACCGGGGAGCTGTTTTTT CASSPRQGTNTGELFF
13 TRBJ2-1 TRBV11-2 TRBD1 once TGTGCCAGCAGCAAGGACAGGTCTAATGAGCAGTTCTTC CASSKDRSNEQFF
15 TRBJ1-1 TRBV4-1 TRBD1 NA TGCGCCAGCAGCCAAGAACAGGGGGCTATCACTGAAGCTTTCTTT CASSQEQGAITEAFF
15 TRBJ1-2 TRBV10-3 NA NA TGTGCCATCAGTGACACAGGGTACTCTAACTATGGCTACACCTTC CAISDTGYSNYGYTF
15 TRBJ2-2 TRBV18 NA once TGTGCCAGCTCACCACCCGGGACTCTTACCGGGGAGCTGTTTTTT CASSPPGTLTGELFF
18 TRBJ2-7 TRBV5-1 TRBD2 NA TGCGCCAGCAGCTCTTTTGGACTAGCGGAAGGGGGATCCTACGAGCAGTACTTC CASSSFGLAEGGSYEQYF
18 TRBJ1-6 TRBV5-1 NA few TGCGCCAGCAGCTTGGCAGGGCAGACAAGCTCCTATAATTCACCCCTCCACTTT CASSLAGQTSSYNSPLHF
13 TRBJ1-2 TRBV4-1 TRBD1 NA TGCGCCAGCAGCCAGGAACGGGACAGGGTATTTACCTTC CASSQERDRVFTF
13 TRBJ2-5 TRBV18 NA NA TGTGCCAGCTCACCACGGCAGCAAGAGACCCAGTACTTC CASSPRQQETQYF
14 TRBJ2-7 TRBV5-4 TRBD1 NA TGTGCCAGCAGCTTGGGACAGGGGCTCTACGAGCAGTACTTC CASSLGQGLYEQYF
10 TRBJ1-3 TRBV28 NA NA TGTGCCAGCCACGGGAACACCATATATTTT CASHGNTIYF
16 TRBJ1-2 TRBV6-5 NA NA TGTGCCAGCAGTTACAGGCGGCAGGGGAAGGGCTATGGCTACACCTTC CASSYRRQGKGYGYTF
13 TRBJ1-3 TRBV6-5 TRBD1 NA TGTGCCAGCAGGGGGACAGCTGGAAACACCATATATTTT CASRGTAGNTIYF
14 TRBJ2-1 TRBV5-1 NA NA TGCGCCAGCAGTAGAGACAGCTCCTACAATGAGCAGTTCTTC CASSRDSSYNEQFF